Only a few counts were recorded for the clone carrying this T cell receptor beta chain. What it binds is unknown. This entry belongs to a study of identical twins. Study results and limitations: Beta out-of-frame sequences showed weaker excess sharing between twins. Out-of-frame alpha sequences shared by twins were enriched for low generation probability.

With V trimmed by 4 bases and J by 2 bases, 8 bases remained unmatched. There are 18 residues in the CDR3. CDR1 MRHNA and CDR2 SNTAGT come from the germline V gene. Each CDR3 protein is one row after TCRdb ran MiXCR on the 5' RACE reads. In the table there are 700,000 or so distinct CDR3 sequences, about 20% of which are singletons. These same records also appear under a second study, on T cells expressing NK-cell markers.

The receptor was isolated from a woman in her late teens or twenties in good health. This rearrangement joins TRBV6-4 to TRBJ2-1; the match to TRBD2 covers 13 bases. The sequenced sample was PBMCs. The CDR3 region has the DNA TGTGCCAGCAGTGCCAAACTGGGACTAGCGGGGACCTACAATGAGCAGTTCTTC. Residues: CASSAKLGLAGTYNEQFF.